A single sample is the source of the 16 T cell receptor beta chains below, sequenced in a study of T cell clonality in common variable immunodeficiency. Some clones are missing from TCRdb's copy, which holds only in-frame ones; the method was immunoSEQ multiplex PCR. Captured here are around 57,000 clones, none seen once; the top ten comprise roughly 5.9%. The sample comprised peripheral blood mononuclear cells. The receptors shown here come from a person aged 18 to 75 in good health.

At least ten counts were recorded for this clone. The sequence runs out 3 residues before the end of the CDR3; the remainder is reconstructed from the germline J gene. This chain uses TRBV6-2 or TRBV6-3 with TRBJ2-7; no definite D call. CDR3 length: 13 amino acids. Germline CDR1 reads MNHEY; CDR2 reads SVGEGT. Trimming removed 10 bases at V and 0 bases at J, with 13 bases between. This CDR3 reads CATVGSHSYEQYF. The covered CDR3 bases are TGTGCCACCGTGGGTAGCCACTCCTACGAG.

This clone occurred many times. Coverage ceases 3 residues before the CDR3 finishes, and the germline J gene fills in the end. This sequence joins TRBV14 and TRBJ2-1, with D perhaps TRBD1 or TRBD2 (6 bases each). The CDR3 contains 14 residues. Trimming took 4 bases from V and 5 from J, leaving 12 bases between them. Germline values: CDR1 SGHDN, CDR2 FVKESK. The CDR3 reads CASSRPEGDNEQFF. CDR3 DNA, as far as it was read: TGTGCCAGCAGCCGGCCGGAGGGGGACAATGAG.

This clone was found many times. Read data end 3 residues before the CDR3 end; the end is taken from the germline J gene. The gene calls are TRBV20-1 and TRBJ2-3; tentatively, D is TRBD2 (7 bases). There are 15 residues in the CDR3. Trimming took off 3 bases at V and 0 bases at J, with 13 bases between the two ends. Germline assignment: CDR1 DFQATT and CDR2 SNEGSKA (reference sequence). This chain's CDR3 is CSARFGGLSTDTQYF. CDR3 DNA, as far as it was read: TGCAGTGCTAGGTTCGGGGGGCTCAGCACAGATACG.

Ten or more counts support this clone. The read comes to an end 3 residues before the CDR3 does, leaving the germline J gene to fill in the end. The genes are TRBV7-2 and TRBJ2-1, with 9 bases that match TRBD1. V lost 4 bases, J lost 2 bases, and 3 bases stayed unmatched. The CDR3 runs to 15 residues. Germline CDR1 reads SGHTA; CDR2 reads FQGNSA. CDR3 DNA, as far as it was read: TGTGCCAGCAGCTCCGACAGGGGGACCTACAATGAG. Its translation is CASSSDRGTYNE. The full CDR3 reads CASSSDRGTYNEQFF.

This clone was counted ten times or more. The CDR3 end is not reached by the read, which stops 3 residues before it; the germline J gene fills it in. This chain links TRBV7-9 with TRBJ1-2; 9 bases agree with TRBD1. In germline, CDR1 is SEHNR, CDR2 FQNEAQ (reference sequence). V dropped 5 bases and J dropped 7; count of bases not matched to a gene: 8. CDR3 length: 14 residues. The sequenced part of the CDR3 DNA is TGTGCCAGCAGCACCCCCGGGACAGGGCCTGGC. Translating gives CASSTPGTGPG. The complete CDR3 protein is CASSTPGTGPGYTF. Drawing the rest from reference TRBV7-9 and TRBJ1-2, the complete variable domain is DTGVSQNPRHKITKRGQNVTFRCDPISEHNRLYWYRQTLGQGPEFLTYFQNEAQLEKSRLLSDRFSAERPKGSFSTLEIQRTEQGDSAMYLCASSTPGTGPGYTFGSGTRLTVV.

This clone was seen many times. The observed sequence ends 3 residues before the CDR3 terminus, with the missing tail filled in from the germline J gene. J is TRBJ2-7 and V is TRBV6-2 or TRBV6-3, with 11 positions matching TRBD1. Germline V CDR1 and CDR2: MNHEY, SVGEGT. CDR3 size: 15 residues. The V gene end was trimmed by 2 bases and the J gene end by 3 bases; junction bases not matched to a gene: 3. The sequenced part of the CDR3 DNA is TGTGCCAGCAGTTACCGGACAGGGGGCAACTACGAG. Translation: CASSYRTGGNYE. The entire CDR3 is CASSYRTGGNYEQYF.

This clone was counted a few times. The missing CDR3 end, 3 residues past where the read stops, is filled in from the germline J gene. The genes are TRBV7-7 and TRBJ2-1; 10 bases map to TRBD2. In germline, CDR1 is SSHAT, CDR2 FNYEAQ (reference sequence). This CDR3 comprises 15 residues. Trimming cost V 1 base and J 4 bases; bases outside gene matches: 1. The sequenced part of the CDR3 DNA is TGTGCCAGCAGCTTAGGTAGCGGGGGGTACAATGAG. Translating gives CASSLGSGGYNE. The CDR3, in full, reads CASSLGSGGYNEQFF.

Many counts were recorded for this clone. The CDR3 loop is CASERDKTYEQYF. The CDR3 bases that were read are TGTGCCAGCGAACGGGACAAAACCTACGAG. This chain uses TRBV2 with TRBJ2-7; D is possibly TRBD1 (6 bases). With the read ending 3 residues before the CDR3 end, the germline J gene is used to fill in that end. The CDR3 totals 13 residues. The germline V and J ends were trimmed by 8 bases and 2 bases, with 13 bases remaining between them. Germline values: CDR1 SNHLY, CDR2 FYNNEI.

Many counts were recorded for this clone. The read comes to an end 3 residues before the CDR3 does, leaving the germline J gene to fill in the end. J is TRBJ2-2 and V is TRBV11-3; D might be TRBD2 (6 bases). Germline loops: CDR1 SGHNT, CDR2 YENEEA. The CDR3 totals 15 residues. V was pared by 2 bases and J by 5 bases, with 12 bases between. CDR3 bases read: TGTGCCAGCAGCTTAAACCCTAGCGCAACCGGGGAG. This translates into CASSLNPSATGE. The entire CDR3 is CASSLNPSATGELFF. Filled out from reference TRBV11-3 and TRBJ2-2, the complete variable domain reads EAGVVQSPRYKIIEKKQPVAFWCNPISGHNTLYWYLQNLGQGPELLIRYENEEAVDDSQLPKDRFSAERLKGVDSTLKIQPAELGDSAVYLCASSLNPSATGELFFGEGSRLTVL.

This clone turned up a few times. This CDR3 is CASSRDTGGEQYF. CDR3 bases read: TGTGCCAGCAGTCGGGACACGGGCGGCGAG. The chain combines TRBV7-9 with TRBJ2-7; D may be TRBD1 (6 bases). The CDR3 is cut off 3 residues early in the read; its end comes from the germline J gene. CDR1 and CDR2 from the germline V gene are SEHNR and FQNEAQ (reference sequence). The CDR3 is made up of 13 amino acids. V lost 6 bases, J lost 6 bases, and 15 bases lay in between.

Many counts were recorded for this clone. The read comes to an end 3 residues before the CDR3 does, leaving the germline J gene to fill in the end. The chain is built from TRBV5-1 and TRBJ1-1, with 8 bases matching TRBD1. The CDR3 length is 16 residues. Unmatched junction bases numbered 5, after V lost 0 bases and J lost 1 base. Germline CDR1 SGHRS, CDR2 YFSETQ. The CDR3 bases that were read are TGCGCCAGCAGCTTGGAACAGGGGGTACGGAACACTGAA. Its protein is CASSLEQGVRNTE. The whole CDR3 sequence reads CASSLEQGVRNTEAFF.

The table lists this clone with many counts. The read ends 3 residues shy of where the CDR3 ends; the end is completed using the germline J gene. V gene TRBV19 combines with J gene TRBJ1-1; D gene uncertain. This CDR3 is 13 amino acids long. The V end lost 6 bases, the J end lost 1 base, and 9 bases lay between the germline ends. Germline assignment: CDR1 LNHDA and CDR2 SQIVND (reference sequence). Incomplete CDR3 DNA: TGTGCCAGTAGGAGGGCCTCGAACACTGAA. It specifies CASRRASNTE. The whole CDR3 reads CASRRASNTEAFF.

This clone was detected ten times or more. The read is 3 residues too short to cover the CDR3 end, so that end is filled in from the germline J gene. The chain employs TRBV2 and TRBJ1-4, with 7 bases fitting TRBD1. Trimming removed 6 bases from V and 8 bases from J; junction bases left unmatched: 9. This CDR3 contains 14 residues. Germline V gives CDR1 SNHLY, CDR2 FYNNEI. This chain's CDR3 is CASREQGLVEKLFF. The sequenced part of the CDR3 DNA is TGTGCCAGCAGAGAACAGGGGCTGGTCGAAAAA.

This clone was detected many times. The sequence runs out 3 residues before the end of the CDR3; the remainder is reconstructed from the germline J gene. The chain is built from TRBV2 and TRBJ1-1; possibly TRBD1 for D (5 bases). This CDR3 has 14 amino acids. CDR1 SNHLY and CDR2 FYNNEI come from the germline V gene. Trimming cost V 7 bases and J 3 bases, with 15 bases left between them. The CDR3 bases that were read are TGTGCCAGCACAAGGGCAGGGTGGGACACTGAA. Protein product: CASTRAGWDTE. Given in full, the CDR3 is CASTRAGWDTEAFF.

In its sample, this clone was seen many times. The read falls 3 residues short of the CDR3 end, and the missing part is taken from the germline J gene. The chain joins TRBV19 to TRBJ1-4; 7 nucleotides match TRBD1. Germline values: CDR1 LNHDA, CDR2 SQIVND (reference sequence). This CDR3 contains 13 residues. The junction had 4 bases not matched to a gene; V was cut back by 7 bases and J by 5 bases. CDR3 region: CASTGRGNEKLFF. The covered CDR3 bases are TGTGCCAGTACGGGCAGGGGGAATGAAAAA.

This clone was found many times. Read data end 3 residues before the CDR3 end; the end is taken from the germline J gene. The chain carries TRBV20-1 and TRBJ2-5; 11 positions agree with TRBD1. There are 15 residues in the CDR3. V shed 6 bases and J 5 bases; nucleotides not matched to a gene: 11. CDR1 and CDR2 from the germline V gene are DFQATT and SNEGSKA (reference sequence). The chain's CDR3 is CSATVPDRGLETQYF. The sequenced part of the CDR3 DNA is TGCAGTGCCACCGTACCGGACAGGGGGCTTGAGACC.